Following are 24 T cell receptor beta chains from one sample sequenced in a study of CD8 T cells in Susac syndrome. An amount of RNA that ranged from roughly 0.5 to 1 ug was reverse transcribed with random hexamers. From the immunoSEQ multiplex PCR reads, TCRdb called clonotypes with MiXCR, one entry per CDR3 protein. The table has a few hundred thousand distinct CDR3 sequences, about 92% seen once. Sequenced input: CD4+ T cells from PBMCs. The receptors stem from a human donor with multiple sclerosis.

The V gene is TRBV11-2, the J gene TRBJ1-3, with no clear D. Germline assignment: CDR1 SGHAT and CDR2 FQNNGV. This CDR3 is built from 15 residues. With 1 base removed from V and 0 bases from J, the gap between germline ends came to 7 bases. CDR3 in DNA: TGTGCCAGCAGCTTAGCCCATGACTCTGGAAACACCATATATTTT. It yields the protein CASSLAHDSGNTIYF.

The J gene is TRBJ2-5, the V gene TRBV6-5; 8 nucleotides agree with TRBD1. CDR3 length: 16 amino acids. The J segment lost 4 bases and the V segment lost 2 bases, leaving 9 bases of the junction unmatched. Germline loops: CDR1 MNHEY, CDR2 SVGAGI. DNA for the CDR3: TGTGCCAGCAGTTACGCTCATACAGGGGGACGAGAGACCCAGTACTTC. Translating gives CASSYAHTGGRETQYF.

The CDR3 loop reads CASSVTGGGDNEQFF. CDR3 sequence (DNA): TGTGCCAGCAGCGTGACAGGGGGCGGTGACAATGAGCAGTTCTTC. The J gene is TRBJ2-1, the V gene TRBV9; 10 bases align to TRBD1. Losses at the gene ends were 2 bases for V and 5 bases for J; bases not matched to a gene: 4. Per germline, CDR1 SGDLS and CDR2 YYNGEE. The CDR3 length is 15 residues.

V usage is TRBV30 and J usage is TRBJ2-1, with D tentatively TRBD2 (5 bases). Germline lookup yields CDR1 GTSNPN and CDR2 SVGIG (reference sequence). There are 15 residues in the CDR3. Trimming shortened V by 1 base and J by 5 bases, and 15 bases separated the two germline ends. The CDR3 here is CAWSEDSPRHNEQFF. CDR3 nucleotides: TGTGCCTGGAGTGAGGACTCTCCTCGGCACAATGAGCAGTTCTTC.

The chain links TRBV20-1 to TRBJ2-3; D is perhaps TRBD2 (6 bases). V shed 5 bases and J shed 1 base, with 19 bases lying between them. Germline V CDR1 and CDR2: DFQATT, SNEGSKA (reference sequence). This CDR3 spans 16 amino acids. This CDR3 is CSAYRGIPIRTDTQYF. CDR3 coding DNA: TGCAGTGCTTACCGCGGGATCCCTATTCGCACAGATACGCAGTATTTT.

The chain is built from TRBV7-8 and TRBJ1-2; D gene uncertain. Trimming pared 5 bases from V and 8 bases from J, leaving 18 bases between. Germline-derived CDR1 and CDR2 are SGHVS and FQNEAQ. The CDR3 consists of 14 residues. The chain's CDR3 is CASSPYPLEEGYTF. CDR3 bases: TGTGCCAGCAGCCCCTACCCGTTGGAGGAAGGCTACACCTTC.

CDR3 DNA: TGTGCCAGCAGCTTAGCGGGAGAGAGCACAGATACGCAGTATTTT. This sequence encodes CASSLAGESTDTQYF. V and J are TRBV11-1 and TRBJ2-3; perhaps TRBD2 as D (5 bases). Germline assignment: CDR1 SGHAT and CDR2 FQDESV (reference sequence). This CDR3 contains 15 residues. Trimming removed 0 bases at V and 0 bases at J, with 7 bases between. The variable domain in full, with the rest retrieved from reference TRBV11-1 and TRBJ2-3, is EAEVAQSPRYKITEKSQAVAFWCDPISGHATLYWYRQILGQGPELLVQFQDESVVDDSQLPKDRFSAERLKGVDSTLKIQPAELGDSAMYLCASSLAGESTDTQYFGPGTRLTVL.

This rearrangement joins TRBV5-4 to TRBJ2-2; D gene ambiguous. V dropped 4 bases and J dropped 4 bases, with 8 bases sitting between them. The CDR3 has 13 residues. CDR1 SGHNT and CDR2 YYREEE come from the germline V gene (reference sequence). CDR3: CASSRAATGELFF. DNA of the CDR3: TGTGCCAGCAGCCGCGCGGCCACCGGGGAGCTGTTTTTT.

In nucleotides, the CDR3 is TGCGCCAGCAGCTCTCCGGAGCGGGAGGACCACACCGGGGAGCTGTTTTTT. This translates into CASSSPEREDHTGELFF. The chain uses TRBV5-1 and TRBJ2-2, with TRBD2 identical over 9 bases. V was clipped by 3 bases and J by 3 bases; unmatched bases: 9. The CDR3 is 17 residues long. CDR1 and CDR2 from the germline V gene are SGHRS and YFSETQ.

The CDR3 DNA reads as TGTGCCAGCAGCTTCTACAATCAGGTTGAAGCTTTCTTT. Encoded protein: CASSFYNQVEAFF. The chain couples TRBV5-4 to TRBJ1-1, with D uncertain. V was trimmed by 2 bases and J by 7 bases, leaving 12 bases between them. This CDR3 has 13 residues. Germline V gene data show CDR1 as SGHNT and CDR2 as YYREEE (reference sequence). The full variable domain, completed using reference TRBV5-4 and TRBJ1-1, is ETGVTQSPTHLIKTRGQQVTLRCSSQSGHNTVSWYQQALGQGPQFIFQYYREEENGRGNFPPRFSGLQFPNYSSELNVNALELDDSALYLCASSFYNQVEAFFGQGTRLTVV.

V usage is TRBV6-2 or TRBV6-3 and J usage is TRBJ2-7; weak D call: TRBD1 (6 bases). Per the germline V gene, CDR1 is MNHEY and CDR2 is SVGEGT. V lost 10 bases to trimming and J lost 2 bases, with 15 bases between them. CDR3 length: 13 residues. DNA of the CDR3: TGTGCCACTACTACAGGGTTCACCTACGAGCAGTACTTC. This encodes CATTTGFTYEQYF.

The CDR3 region has the DNA TGTGCCAGCACCACACCCGGACTACCGGGTGAGCAGTTCTTC. Amino acids: CASTTPGLPGEQFF. The chain has TRBV7-2 and TRBJ2-1, with D possibly matching TRBD2 (6 bases). Germline V lookup: CDR1 SGHTA, CDR2 FQGNSA. The CDR3 contains 14 residues. The ends were cut back, 7 bases at V and 9 bases at J, with 19 bases in the middle.

The rearrangement joins TRBV19 to TRBJ2-3; D gene uncertain. V gave up 3 bases and J gave up 5 bases, with 6 bases separating them. This CDR3 has 12 amino acids. In germline, CDR1 is LNHDA, CDR2 SQIVND (reference sequence). CDR3 DNA sequence: TGTGCCAGTAGTATGCAGCAAGATACGCAGTATTTT. It is translated as CASSMQQDTQYF.

This clonotype was picked up one time. The V and J genes are TRBV6-1 and TRBJ1-2; D may be TRBD1 (5 bases). Germline V gene lookup returns CDR1 MNHNS and CDR2 SASEGT. The CDR3 spans 13 residues. V lost 4 bases to trimming and J lost 4 bases, with 10 bases between them. The CDR3 protein is CASSGKGAYGYTF. The CDR3 DNA sequence: TGTGCCAGCAGTGGAAAAGGGGCCTATGGCTACACCTTC.

The J gene is TRBJ1-6, the V gene TRBV9; no firm D call. Trimming removed 0 bases at V and 6 bases at J, with 7 bases between. Germline CDR1 reads SGDLS; CDR2 reads YYNGEE. There are 14 residues in the CDR3. The CDR3 DNA reads as TGTGCCAGCAGCGTAGCTGGGTTTAATTCACCCCTCCACTTT. Translated, it gives CASSVAGFNSPLHF.

The rearrangement links TRBV13 to TRBJ1-2; weak D call: TRBD1 (5 bases). This CDR3 contains 14 residues. V lost 2 bases and J lost 0, with 7 bases in between. CDR1 is PRHDT, CDR2 FYEKMQ, per germline (reference sequence). CDR3 amino acids: CASSLSGANYGYTF. Written as DNA, the CDR3 is TGTGCCAGCAGCTTATCGGGGGCTAACTATGGCTACACCTTC.

The V call is TRBV6-1, the J call TRBJ1-1; no definite D call. From germline, CDR1 is MNHNS and CDR2 SASEGT. V dropped 2 bases and J dropped 14 bases, with 21 bases sitting between them. The CDR3 contains 14 residues. The CDR3: CASSEKSKGTDDFF. CDR3 in DNA: TGTGCCAGCAGTGAAAAGTCGAAAGGAACAGACGACTTCTTT.

The chain carries TRBV7-6 and TRBJ2-1; D uncertain. The V gene lost 1 base and the J gene lost 7 bases, with 11 bases spanning the gap. The CDR3 length is 14 residues. Germline-derived CDR1 and CDR2 are SGHVS and FNYEAQ. The CDR3 DNA reads TGTGCCAGCAGCTTAGTAGGGCGTGGTAATGAGCAGTTCTTC. It is translated as CASSLVGRGNEQFF.

The chain links TRBV7-9 to TRBJ2-2; TRBD2 matches 8 bases. Per the germline V gene, CDR1 is SEHNR and CDR2 is FQNEAQ (reference sequence). V lost 2 bases and J lost 3; bases outside the gene matches: 5. This CDR3 spans 16 amino acids. The CDR3 nucleotides are TGTGCCAGCAGCTTATCAGGGACTAGTGACACCGGGGAGCTGTTTTTT. Its protein is CASSLSGTSDTGELFF.

This clonotype occurred a few times. The chain has TRBV4-2 and TRBJ2-7, with D unclear. Germline CDR1 is LGHNA and CDR2 is YNFKEQ. This CDR3 spans 13 amino acids. V was trimmed by 0 bases and J by 0 bases, leaving 3 bases between them. The DNA of the CDR3 is TGTGCCAGCAGCCAAGATCTCTCCTACGAGCAGTACTTC. This codes for CASSQDLSYEQYF.

This clonotype was seen only once. V usage is TRBV7-6 and J usage is TRBJ2-7, with 8 bases fitting TRBD1. Germline CDR1 SGHVS, CDR2 FNYEAQ. The length of the CDR3 is 13 residues. V lost 5 bases and J lost 2; bases outside the gene matches: 2. In nucleotides, the CDR3 is TGTGCCAGCAGCAAGGACAGGGCCTACGAGCAGTACTTC. Residues: CASSKDRAYEQYF.

This chain joins TRBV19 and TRBJ1-1; tentatively, D is TRBD1 (5 bases). The ends were cut back, 6 bases at V and 0 bases at J, with 17 bases in the middle. The CDR3 loop spans 16 amino acids. Germline loops: CDR1 LNHDA, CDR2 SQIVND (reference sequence). CDR3 sequence (DNA): TGTGCCAGTAGCCGCCGAGGGTCAGGGATGAACACTGAAGCTTTCTTT. Protein sequence: CASSRRGSGMNTEAFF. Full variable domain (rest looked up from reference TRBV19 and TRBJ1-1): DGGITQSPKYLFRKEGQNVTLSCEQNLNHDAMYWYRQDPGQGLRLIYYSQIVNDFQKGDIAEGYSVSREKKESFPLTVTSAQKNPTAFYLCASSRRGSGMNTEAFFGQGTRLTVV.

The CDR3 region has the DNA TGTGCCAGCAGCTTGGGACAAAACTACGAGCAGTACTTC. Amino acids: CASSLGQNYEQYF. This chain connects TRBV5-6 to TRBJ2-7; D is uncertain. Per germline, CDR1 SGHDT and CDR2 YYEEEE. This CDR3 comprises 13 residues. V lost 0 bases and J 3 bases, leaving 7 bases between the germline ends.

The genes are TRBV30 and TRBJ2-1, with a tentative D call TRBD2 (6 bases). Trimming shortened V by 8 bases and J by 0 bases, and 20 bases separated the two germline ends. CDR1 and CDR2 from the germline V gene are GTSNPN and SVGIG (reference sequence). This CDR3 spans 16 amino acids. CDR3 DNA sequence: TGTGCCCGCACCCGGGACTTCCAGAGCTCCTACAATGAGCAGTTCTTC. Translation gives CARTRDFQSSYNEQFF. The whole variable domain, filled in from reference TRBV30 and TRBJ2-1, reads SQTIHQWPATLVQPVGSPLSLECTVEGTSNPNLYWYRQAAGRGLQLLFYSVGIGQISSEVPQNLSASRPQDRQFILSSKKLLLSDSGFYLCARTRDFQSSYNEQFFGPGTRLTVL.